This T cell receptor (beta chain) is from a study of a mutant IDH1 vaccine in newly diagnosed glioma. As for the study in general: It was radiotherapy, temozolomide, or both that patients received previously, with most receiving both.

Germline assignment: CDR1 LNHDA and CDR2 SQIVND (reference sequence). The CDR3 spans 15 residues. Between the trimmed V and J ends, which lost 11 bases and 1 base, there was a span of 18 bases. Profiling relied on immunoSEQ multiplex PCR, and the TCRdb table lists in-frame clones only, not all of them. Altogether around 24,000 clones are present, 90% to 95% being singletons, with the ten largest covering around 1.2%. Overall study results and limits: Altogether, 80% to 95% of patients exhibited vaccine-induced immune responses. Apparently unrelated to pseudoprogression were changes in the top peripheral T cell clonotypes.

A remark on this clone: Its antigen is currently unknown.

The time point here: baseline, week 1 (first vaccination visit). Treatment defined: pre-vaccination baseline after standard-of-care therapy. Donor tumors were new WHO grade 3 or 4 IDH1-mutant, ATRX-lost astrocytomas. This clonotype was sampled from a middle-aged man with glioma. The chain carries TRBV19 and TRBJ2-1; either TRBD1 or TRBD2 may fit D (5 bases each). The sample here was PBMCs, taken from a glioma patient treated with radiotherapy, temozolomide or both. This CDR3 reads CAARGAFSSYNEQFF. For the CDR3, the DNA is TGTGCCGCGAGGGGAGCCTTTAGTTCCTACAATGAGCAGTTCTTC. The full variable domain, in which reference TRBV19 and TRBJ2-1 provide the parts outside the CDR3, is DGGITQSPKYLFRKEGQNVTLSCEQNLNHDAMYWYRQDPGQGLRLIYYSQIVNDFQKGDIAEGYSVSREKKESFPLTVTSAQKNPTAFYLCAARGAFSSYNEQFFGPGTRLTVL.